Listed below are T cell receptor beta chains from one sample, sequenced in a study of cytomegalovirus exposure and HLA in healthy donors. Measured with immunoSEQ multiplex PCR; TCRdb has only the in-frame clones, and not every one. The sample records some 150,000 clones, nearly 80% being singletons. Sequenced: PBMCs. These receptor sequences come from a man aged 18-30 years in good health and CMV-seropositive. CDR3s include the opening cysteine and the closing phenylalanine or tryptophan. Fields, in order: CDR3 protein, CDR3 DNA, V gene, clone size, D gene, J gene. D genes are given only for firm matches. Size is omitted from some rows. Given values are once, few, many or a class for expanded clones.

CASRYGTTEDGYTF	TGTGCCAGTAGGTACGGGACAACAGAAGATGGCTACACCTTC	TRBV19	.	.	TRBJ1-2
CASSLAHRAGTGELFF	TGTGCCAGCAGCTTAGCACACAGGGCGGGCACCGGGGAGCTGTTTTTT	TRBV11-2	few	.	TRBJ2-2
CASSIGGRAHEQYF	TGTGCCAGTAGTATTGGCGGGAGGGCACACGAGCAGTACTTC	TRBV19	.	TRBD2	TRBJ2-7
CASSGTWGPGQGIHTF	TGTGCCAGCAGCGGGACTTGGGGCCCGGGACAGGGCATCCACACCTTC	TRBV9	.	TRBD1	TRBJ1-2
CASSQFPTGSTEAFF	TGCGCCAGCAGCCAATTTCCGACAGGTTCTACTGAAGCTTTCTTT	TRBV4-1	.	.	TRBJ1-1
CASAGAENQPQHF	TGCGCCAGCGCAGGGGCGGAAAATCAGCCCCAGCATTTT	TRBV10-2	.	.	TRBJ1-5
CASSAGTGQGYTF	TGCGCCAGCAGCGCCGGGACAGGGCAAGGCTACACCTTC	TRBV5-1	.	TRBD1	TRBJ1-2
CASSQEVGGPNTGELFF	TGTGCCAGCAGCCAAGAAGTAGGGGGCCCGAACACCGGGGAGCTGTTTTTT	TRBV4-2	.	TRBD1	TRBJ2-2
CASSQTGTEAFF	TGTGCCAGTAGTCAAACGGGGACTGAAGCTTTCTTT	TRBV19	.	.	TRBJ1-1
CASSFSREAFF	TGTGCCAGCAGCTTCTCTCGTGAAGCTTTCTTT	TRBV11-2	once	.	TRBJ1-1
CASSPSEGSSYNSPLHF	TGTGCCAGCAGCCCCTCAGAAGGGAGCTCCTATAATTCACCCCTCCACTTT	TRBV4-2	.	.	TRBJ1-6
CASSLDGSTDTQYF	TGTGCCAGCAGCTTAGATGGCAGCACAGATACGCAGTATTTT	TRBV11-3	.	.	TRBJ2-3
CASRFGQASPYEQYF	TGTGCCAGCAGGTTCGGACAGGCTTCCCCCTACGAGCAGTACTTC	TRBV2	.	TRBD1	TRBJ2-7
CASSIDTGQFYEQYF	TGTGCCAGTAGTATAGACACGGGACAGTTCTACGAGCAGTACTTC	TRBV19	.	TRBD1	TRBJ2-7
CASSPPGQLLAGPNEQFF	TGTGCCAGCTCACCACCGGGCCAATTACTAGCGGGGCCTAATGAGCAGTTCTTC	TRBV18	few	TRBD2	TRBJ2-1
CSVEMTGGYVEQYF	TGCAGCGTTGAAATGACAGGGGGTTACGTCGAGCAGTACTTC	TRBV29-1	.	TRBD1	TRBJ2-7
CASSSRQGYGEQYF	TGTGCCAGTAGTTCACGACAGGGGTACGGCGAGCAGTACTTC	TRBV19	.	TRBD1	TRBJ2-7
CASSYGGAGTDTQYF	TGTGCCAGCAGTTACGGGGGGGCAGGCACAGATACGCAGTATTTT	TRBV6-5	few	.	TRBJ2-3
CASSQDGLAGDNEQFF	TGTGCCAGCAGCCAAGATGGACTAGCGGGCGACAATGAGCAGTTCTTC	TRBV4-2	.	TRBD2	TRBJ2-1
CASSGLAGYEGEQYF	TGTGCCAGTAGTGGCCTAGCGGGATACGAAGGCGAGCAGTACTTC	TRBV19	.	TRBD2	TRBJ2-7
CAWNLGDRGITYEQYF	TGTGCCTGGAATCTCGGGGACAGGGGGATCACCTACGAGCAGTACTTC	TRBV30	.	TRBD1	TRBJ2-7
CASSQSWGGNEQFF	TGTGCCAGCAGCCAATCGTGGGGGGGCAATGAGCAGTTCTTC	TRBV16	.	TRBD2	TRBJ2-1
CASSYTGGGNQPQHF	TGTGCCAGCAGTTACACAGGGGGCGGCAATCAGCCCCAGCATTTT	TRBV6-5	.	TRBD1	TRBJ1-5
CASSLPGYEQYF	TGTGCCAGCAGCCTCCCAGGTTACGAGCAGTACTTC	TRBV7-9	.	.	TRBJ2-7
CASSFREHTIYF	TGTGCCAGCAGCTTTAGGGAGCACACCATATATTTT	TRBV7-2	.	.	TRBJ1-3
CASSLDLAGLSYEQYF	TGTGCCAGCAGTTTAGATTTAGCGGGCCTCTCCTACGAGCAGTACTTC	TRBV28	once	TRBD2	TRBJ2-7
CASSGGGGSRLNEQFF	TGTGCCAGCAGCGGCGGGGGCGGGAGTAGATTGAATGAGCAGTTCTTC	TRBV9	.	.	TRBJ2-1
CASSSLGPQGVSSQPQHF	TGTGCCAGCAGTTCCCTAGGCCCCCAGGGGGTTTCAAGTCAGCCCCAGCATTTT	TRBV27	.	TRBD1	TRBJ1-5
CASSLECGSREQYF	TGCGCCAGCAGCTTGGAGTGTGGCTCTCGCGAGCAGTACTTC	TRBV5-1	once	.	TRBJ2-7
CASSYLGQGYGYTF	TGTGCCAGCAGTTATCTGGGGCAGGGGTATGGCTACACCTTC	TRBV6-6	once	.	TRBJ1-2
CASSSEPGSPLHF	TGTGCCAGCAGCTCCGAGCCGGGGTCACCCCTCCACTTT	TRBV7-3	.	.	TRBJ1-6